The T cell receptor (beta chain) under discussion was sequenced for a study of monozygotic twins with cystic fibrosis. As for the study in general: Library input was 2.5 to 3.5 micrograms of fragmented DNA, with approximately 15 PCR cycles.

The V gene lost 5 bases and the J gene lost 5 bases, with 19 bases spanning the gap. This CDR3 region has 15 residues. CDR1 and CDR2 from the germline V gene are MNHEY and SVGAGI. A single count supports this clone. Its antigen is undetermined. Whole-study results and caveats: Clonality was generally low (median roughly 0.01), higher in the most severe patients. Unrelated CF individuals shared fewer identical clonotypes than monozygotic CF twins.

The repertoire was sequenced with immunoSEQ multiplex PCR; TCRdb's copy has only in-frame clones and lacks some. The sample lists roughly 32,000 clones; 96% were seen once. The V gene is TRBV6-5, the J gene TRBJ2-7, with a tentative D call TRBD2 (5 bases). The clonotype comes from a girl aged 2-15 years with cystic fibrosis. Input material: blood. This CDR3 reads CASSGSEGFGDEQYF. For the CDR3, the DNA is TGTGCCAGCAGTGGGAGTGAGGGATTCGGGGACGAGCAGTACTTC.